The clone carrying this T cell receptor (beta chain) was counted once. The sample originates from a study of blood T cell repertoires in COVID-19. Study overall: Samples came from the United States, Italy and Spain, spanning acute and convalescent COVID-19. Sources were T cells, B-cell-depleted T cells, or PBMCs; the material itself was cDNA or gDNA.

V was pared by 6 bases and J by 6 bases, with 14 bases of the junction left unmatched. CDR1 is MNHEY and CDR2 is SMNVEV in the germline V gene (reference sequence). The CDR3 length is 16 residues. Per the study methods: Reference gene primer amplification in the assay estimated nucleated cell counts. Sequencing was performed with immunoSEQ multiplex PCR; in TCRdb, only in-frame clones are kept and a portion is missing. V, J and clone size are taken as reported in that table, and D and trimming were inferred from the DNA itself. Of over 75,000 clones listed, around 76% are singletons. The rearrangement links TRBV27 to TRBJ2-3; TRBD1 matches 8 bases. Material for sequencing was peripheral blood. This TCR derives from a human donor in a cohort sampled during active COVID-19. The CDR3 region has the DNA TGTGCCAGCAGCTACATTTGGACAGGGCAGGGGGATACGCAGTATTTT. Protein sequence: CASSYIWTGQGDTQYF.